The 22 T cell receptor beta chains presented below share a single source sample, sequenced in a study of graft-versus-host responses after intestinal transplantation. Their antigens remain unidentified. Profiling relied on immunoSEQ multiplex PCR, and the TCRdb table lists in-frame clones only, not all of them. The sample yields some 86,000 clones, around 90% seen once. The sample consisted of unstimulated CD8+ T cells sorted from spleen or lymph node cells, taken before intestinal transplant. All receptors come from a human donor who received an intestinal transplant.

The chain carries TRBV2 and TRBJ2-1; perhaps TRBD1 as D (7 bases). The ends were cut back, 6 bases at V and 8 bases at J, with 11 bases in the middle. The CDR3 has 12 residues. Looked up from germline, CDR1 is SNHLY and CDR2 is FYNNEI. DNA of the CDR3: TGTGCCAGCAGGGGCAGGGGGGATGAGCAGTTCTTC. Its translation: CASRGRGDEQFF. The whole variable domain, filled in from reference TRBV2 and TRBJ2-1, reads EPEVTQTPSHQVTQMGQEVILRCVPISNHLYFYWYRQILGQKVEFLVSFYNNEISEKSEIFDDQFSVERPDGSNFTLKIRSTKLEDSAMYFCASRGRGDEQFFGPGTRLTVL.

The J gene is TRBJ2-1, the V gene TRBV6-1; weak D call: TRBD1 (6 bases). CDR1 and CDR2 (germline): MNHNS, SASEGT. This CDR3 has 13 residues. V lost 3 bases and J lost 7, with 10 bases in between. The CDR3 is CASSDYRDNEQFF. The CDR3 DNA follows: TGTGCCAGCAGTGACTACAGGGATAATGAGCAGTTCTTC.

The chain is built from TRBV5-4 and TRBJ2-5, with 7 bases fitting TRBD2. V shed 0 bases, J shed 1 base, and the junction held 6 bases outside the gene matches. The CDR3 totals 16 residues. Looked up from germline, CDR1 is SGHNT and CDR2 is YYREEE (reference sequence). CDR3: CASSLVASGPQETQYF. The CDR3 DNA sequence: TGTGCCAGCAGCTTGGTAGCTAGCGGACCCCAAGAGACCCAGTACTTC.

CDR3 nucleotides: TGTGCCAGCAGCTTCCGACTGGGAACCTCCTACAATGAGCAGTTCTTC. Encoded protein: CASSFRLGTSYNEQFF. V gene TRBV13 combines with J gene TRBJ2-1; D gene unclear. This CDR3 has 16 amino acids. From germline, CDR1 is PRHDT and CDR2 FYEKMQ (reference sequence). The ends were cut back, 3 bases at V and 0 bases at J, with 12 bases in the middle.

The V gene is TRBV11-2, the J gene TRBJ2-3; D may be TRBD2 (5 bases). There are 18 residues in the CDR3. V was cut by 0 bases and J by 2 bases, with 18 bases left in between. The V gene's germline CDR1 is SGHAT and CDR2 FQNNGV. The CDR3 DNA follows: TGTGCCAGCAGCTTAGATAATTTAGTGGGAGATAACACAGATACGCAGTATTTT. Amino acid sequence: CASSLDNLVGDNTDTQYF. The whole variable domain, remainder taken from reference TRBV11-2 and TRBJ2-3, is EAGVAQSPRYKIIEKRQSVAFWCNPISGHATLYWYQQILGQGPKLLIQFQNNGVVDDSQLPKDRFSAERLKGVDSTLKIQPAKLEDSAVYLCASSLDNLVGDNTDTQYFGPGTRLTVL.

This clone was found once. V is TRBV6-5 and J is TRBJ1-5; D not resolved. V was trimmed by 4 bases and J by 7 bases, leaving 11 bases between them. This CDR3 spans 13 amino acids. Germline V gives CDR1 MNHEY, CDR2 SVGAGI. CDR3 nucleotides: TGTGCCAGCAGTTGGCAAGTCGCGCAGCCCCAGCATTTT. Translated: CASSWQVAQPQHF.

The CDR3 loop is CASRVDSGAYGYTF. The CDR3 DNA reads as TGCGCCAGCAGGGTAGACAGCGGAGCCTATGGCTACACCTTC. J is TRBJ1-2 and V is TRBV10-2; D is possibly TRBD1 (5 bases). Trimming removed 6 bases from V and 4 bases from J, with 15 bases in between. Germline V gene data show CDR1 as WSHSY and CDR2 as SAAADI. CDR3 length: 14 amino acids.

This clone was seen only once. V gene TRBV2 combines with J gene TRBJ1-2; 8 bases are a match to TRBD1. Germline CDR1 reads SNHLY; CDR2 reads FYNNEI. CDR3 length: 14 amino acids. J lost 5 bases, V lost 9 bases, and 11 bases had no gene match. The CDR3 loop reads CARGTRGPRYGYTF. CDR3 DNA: TGTGCCAGAGGAACCAGGGGGCCGCGGTATGGCTACACCTTC. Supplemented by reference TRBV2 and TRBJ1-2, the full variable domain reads EPEVTQTPSHQVTQMGQEVILRCVPISNHLYFYWYRQILGQKVEFLVSFYNNEISEKSEIFDDQFSVERPDGSNFTLKIRSTKLEDSAMYFCARGTRGPRYGYTFGSGTRLTVV.

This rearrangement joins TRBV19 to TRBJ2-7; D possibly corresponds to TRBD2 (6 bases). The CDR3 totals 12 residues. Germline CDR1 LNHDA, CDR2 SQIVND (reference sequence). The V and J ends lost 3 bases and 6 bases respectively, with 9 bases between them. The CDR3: CASSIGGSEQYF. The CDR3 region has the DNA TGTGCCAGTAGTATCGGGGGAAGCGAGCAGTACTTC.

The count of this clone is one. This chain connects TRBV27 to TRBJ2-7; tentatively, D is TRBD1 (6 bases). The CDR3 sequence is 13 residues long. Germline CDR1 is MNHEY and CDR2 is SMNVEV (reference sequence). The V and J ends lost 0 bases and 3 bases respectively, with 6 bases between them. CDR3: CASSLSQGYEQYF. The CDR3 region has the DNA TGTGCCAGCAGTTTATCACAGGGCTACGAGCAGTACTTC.

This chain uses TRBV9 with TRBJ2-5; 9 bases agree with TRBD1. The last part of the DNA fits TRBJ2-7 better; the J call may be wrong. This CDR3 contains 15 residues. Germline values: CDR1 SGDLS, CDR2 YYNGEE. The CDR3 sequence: CASSERTGVSYEQYF. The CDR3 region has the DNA TGTGCCAGCAGCGAGCGGACAGGGGTTTCCTACGAGCAGTACTTC.

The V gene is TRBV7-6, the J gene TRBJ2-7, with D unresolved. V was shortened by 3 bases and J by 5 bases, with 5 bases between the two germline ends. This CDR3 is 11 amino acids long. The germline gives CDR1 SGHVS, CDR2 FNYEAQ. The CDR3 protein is CASSFGHEQYF. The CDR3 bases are TGTGCCAGCAGCTTTGGCCACGAGCAGTACTTC. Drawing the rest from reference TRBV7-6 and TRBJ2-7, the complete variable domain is GAGVSQSPRYKVTKRGQDVALRCDPISGHVSLYWYRQALGQGPEFLTYFNYEAQQDKSGLPNDRFSAERPEGSISTLTIQRTEQRDSAMYRCASSFGHEQYFGPGTRLTVT.

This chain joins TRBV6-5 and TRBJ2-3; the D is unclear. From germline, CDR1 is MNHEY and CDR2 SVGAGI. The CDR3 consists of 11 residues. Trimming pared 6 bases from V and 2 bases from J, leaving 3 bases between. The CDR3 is CASSHTDTQYF. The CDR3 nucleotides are TGTGCCAGCAGCCACACAGATACGCAGTATTTT.

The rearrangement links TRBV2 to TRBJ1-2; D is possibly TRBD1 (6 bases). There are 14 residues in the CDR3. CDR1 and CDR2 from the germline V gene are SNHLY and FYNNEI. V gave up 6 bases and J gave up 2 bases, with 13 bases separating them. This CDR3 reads CASRGTRWNYGYTF. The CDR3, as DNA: TGTGCCAGCAGGGGGACACGGTGGAACTATGGCTACACCTTC.

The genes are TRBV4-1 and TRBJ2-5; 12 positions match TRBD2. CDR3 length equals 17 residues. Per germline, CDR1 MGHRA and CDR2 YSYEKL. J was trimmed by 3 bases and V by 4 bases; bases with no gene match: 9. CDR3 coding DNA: TGCGCCAGCAGCCGTGTCCCTAGCGGGGGGGCCAAAGAGACCCAGTACTTC. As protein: CASSRVPSGGAKETQYF.

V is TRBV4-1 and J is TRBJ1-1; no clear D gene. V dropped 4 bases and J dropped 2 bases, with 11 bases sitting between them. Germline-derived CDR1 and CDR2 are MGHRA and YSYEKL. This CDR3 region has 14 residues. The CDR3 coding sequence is TGCGCCAGCAGCCCCGCCTGGGATAACACTGAAGCTTTCTTT. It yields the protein CASSPAWDNTEAFF.

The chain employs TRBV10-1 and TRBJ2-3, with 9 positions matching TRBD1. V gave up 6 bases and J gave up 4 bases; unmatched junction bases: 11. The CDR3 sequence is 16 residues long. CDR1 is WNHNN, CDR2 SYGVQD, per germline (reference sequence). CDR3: CASSTTGTGFPDTQYF. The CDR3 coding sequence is TGCGCCAGCAGCACCACCGGGACAGGGTTCCCAGATACGCAGTATTTT.

Written as DNA, the CDR3 is TGTGCCAGCAGCGTAGGAGGTGGAGAGGATCAGCCCCAGCATTTT. This translates into CASSVGGGEDQPQHF. This sequence joins TRBV9 and TRBJ1-5; D is undetermined. Per germline, CDR1 SGDLS and CDR2 YYNGEE. The V gene lost 0 bases and the J gene lost 5 bases, with 12 bases spanning the gap. The CDR3 sequence is 15 residues long.

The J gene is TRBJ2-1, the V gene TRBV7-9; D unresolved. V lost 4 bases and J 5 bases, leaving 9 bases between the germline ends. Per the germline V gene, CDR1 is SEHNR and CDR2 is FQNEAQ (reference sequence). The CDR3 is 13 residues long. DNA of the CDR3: TGTGCCAGCAGCTACCTAAAACACAATGAGCAGTTCTTC. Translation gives CASSYLKHNEQFF.

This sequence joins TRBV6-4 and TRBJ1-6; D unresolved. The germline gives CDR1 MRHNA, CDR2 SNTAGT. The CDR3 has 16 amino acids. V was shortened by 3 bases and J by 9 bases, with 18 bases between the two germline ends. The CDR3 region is CASSESSWGPSSPLHF. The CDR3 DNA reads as TGTGCCAGCAGTGAATCCTCTTGGGGTCCGAGTTCACCCCTCCACTTT.

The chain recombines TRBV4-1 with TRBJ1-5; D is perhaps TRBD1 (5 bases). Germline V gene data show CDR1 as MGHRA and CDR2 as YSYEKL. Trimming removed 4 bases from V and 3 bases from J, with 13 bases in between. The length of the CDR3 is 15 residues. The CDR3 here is CASSPRGSLNQPQHF. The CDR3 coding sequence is TGCGCCAGCAGCCCACGGGGGAGCCTCAATCAGCCCCAGCATTTT.

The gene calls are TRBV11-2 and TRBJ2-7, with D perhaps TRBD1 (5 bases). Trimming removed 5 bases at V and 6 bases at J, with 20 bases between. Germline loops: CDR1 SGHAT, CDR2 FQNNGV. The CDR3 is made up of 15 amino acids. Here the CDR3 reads CASSNGANTSREQYF. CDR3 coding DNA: TGTGCCAGCAGCAATGGGGCCAACACGAGTCGCGAGCAGTACTTC.